The rows below give T cell receptor beta chains drawn from one sample of a study of T-cell memory formation after mild COVID-19. TCRdb reprocessed the 5' RACE reads via MiXCR and lists one record per CDR3 protein. The data show hundreds of thousands of distinct CDR3 sequences, with 25% seen just once and under 15% held by the top ten. What was sequenced was PBMCs or a T cell subset sorted from them (not recorded which). The receptors originated from an adult woman who had mild COVID-19 (a few samples of this study predate the infection). Cell type and time point are not known. Both conserved end residues are part of each CDR3. D genes are given only for firm matches. The size field is filled for only some rows; it gives once, few, many or a size class.

d_call j_call v_call clone_size cdr3_nt cdr3_aa
- TRBJ2-2 TRBV7-3 - TGTGCCAGCAGCTTAGTTGGGACGCGGCAGGCCGGGGAGCTGTTTTTT CASSLVGTRQAGELFF
- TRBJ2-1 TRBV30 few TGTGCCTGGAGTGTATGGTCCTACAATGAGCAGTTCTTC CAWSVWSYNEQFF
- TRBJ1-1 TRBV7-9 many TGTGCCAGCAGTCCCCAAGGGTACACTGAAGCTTTCTTT CASSPQGYTEAFF
TRBD2 TRBJ2-7 TRBV5-5 - TGTGCCAGCAGCCCCGGTGGGGGGGTGCAGTACTTC CASSPGGGVQYF
TRBD1 TRBJ2-3 TRBV6-1 few TGTGCCAGCACCCTGGGACAGGGAACGCAGTATTTT CASTLGQGTQYF
- TRBJ1-1 TRBV20-1 - TGCAGTGCTAGCACAGGGCTGTACACTGAAGCTTTCTTT CSASTGLYTEAFF
- TRBJ2-7 TRBV27 few TGTGCCAGCAGTCCTGCGGGGAACGACGAGCAGTACTTC CASSPAGNDEQYF
- TRBJ2-3 TRBV19 - TGTGCCAGTAGTATCGGGAGCGCAGATACGCAGTATTTT CASSIGSADTQYF
- TRBJ1-1 TRBV5-1 few TGCGCCAGCGATGAAACAGGACAGCCGAACACTGAAGCTTTCTTT CASDETGQPNTEAFF
- TRBJ1-2 TRBV7-2 - TGTGCCAGCAGCTTAGGGGCAGGGAGCGACTATGGCTACACCTTC CASSLGAGSDYGYTF
- TRBJ1-4 TRBV9 few TGTGCCAGCAGCGTGGGTGGTGGAAGTGAAAAACTGTTTTTT CASSVGGGSEKLFF
TRBD1 TRBJ1-6 TRBV20-1 - TGCAGTGCTCCCGACAGGGTCCATAATTCACCCCTCCACTTT CSAPDRVHNSPLHF
TRBD2 TRBJ2-2 TRBV11-2 few TGTGCCAGCAGCTTCCCAGCGGGAGGGGTGAACACCGGGGAGCTGTTTTTT CASSFPAGGVNTGELFF
- TRBJ2-5 TRBV29-1 few TGCAGCGTGGCATACGATAAGGAGACCCAGTACTTC CSVAYDKETQYF
- TRBJ2-5 TRBV5-1 few TGCGCCAGCAGCTTTCCCGGCGCAGAGACCCAGTACTTC CASSFPGAETQYF
- TRBJ2-1 TRBV29-1 few TGCAGCGCCCGACGGGGTAGCTCCTACAATGAGCAGTTCTTC CSARRGSSYNEQFF
- TRBJ2-1 TRBV19 few TGTGCCAGTAGTATTGTTTTGTCTGAGCAGTTCTTC CASSIVLSEQFF
- TRBJ2-5 TRBV7-2 few TGTGCCAGCAGCTTCAGTTACGGAAAAGAGACCCAGTACTTC CASSFSYGKETQYF
- TRBJ2-1 TRBV3-1 - TGTGCCAGCATCCAAGGGAGAAACCGAGACCATGAGCAGTTCTTC CASIQGRNRDHEQFF
- TRBJ2-5 TRBV3-1 - TGTGCCAGCAGCCAAGGGATTGAAGAGACCCAGTACTTC CASSQGIEETQYF
TRBD1 TRBJ2-1 TRBV7-2 many TGTGCCAGCAGCAGCCGGGACAGGGGTGAGCAGTTCTTC CASSSRDRGEQFF
- TRBJ1-6 TRBV2 - TGTGCCAGCAGTCCGGGGGGGATCGCTTCACCCCTCCACTTT CASSPGGIASPLHF
- TRBJ1-1 TRBV6-4 - TGTGCCAGCAGACTTACATTGAACACTGAAGCTTTCTTT CASRLTLNTEAFF
- TRBJ2-3 TRBV12-3/TRBV12-4 few TGTGCCAGCAGCCTCGGGCCCCCTGGGGATACGCAGTATTTT CASSLGPPGDTQYF
- TRBJ2-7 TRBV5-6 few TGTGCCAGCAGCCTGCACCAAGCCTACGAGCAGTACTTC CASSLHQAYEQYF
- TRBJ2-5 TRBV12-3/TRBV12-4 - TGTGCCAGCAGTTCCGGGGGGACAGGAGCAAGAGAGACCCAGTACTTC CASSSGGTGARETQYF
TRBD1 TRBJ2-7 TRBV5-1 few TGCGCCAGCAGCCCCGAGCCGGGACAGGGCCACGAGCAGTACTTC CASSPEPGQGHEQYF
- TRBJ1-2 TRBV18 - TGTGCCAGCTCACTTGGACCTCGCGGCTACACCTTC CASSLGPRGYTF
- TRBJ2-1 TRBV7-3 - TGTGCCAGCAGCTTTTCCCCGAACAATGAGCAGTTCTTC CASSFSPNNEQFF
TRBD2 TRBJ2-2 TRBV24-1 - TGTGCCACCAGTGGCTCCGGGACTAGCGGAACGTGGCACACCGGGGAGCTGTTTTTT CATSGSGTSGTWHTGELFF
- TRBJ2-3 TRBV7-9 few TGTGCCAGCAGCTTAGCTAGTCCTAGCACAGATACGCAGTATTTT CASSLASPSTDTQYF
- TRBJ1-1 TRBV20-1 - TGCAGTGCGACACAGGGTATGGACACTGAAGCTTTCTTT CSATQGMDTEAFF
- TRBJ1-5 TRBV12-3/TRBV12-4 - TGTGCCAGCAGTCCCGGGCTTGTGATGGGAGGCAATCAGCCCCAGCATTTT CASSPGLVMGGNQPQHF
TRBD2 TRBJ2-2 TRBV2 - TGTGCCAGCAGTGTTAGCGGGGGCACCGGGGAGCTGTTTTTT CASSVSGGTGELFF
TRBD2 TRBJ2-2 TRBV9 few TGTGCCAGCAGCCACCCGTACGGGTTAGGTCCAGCGGGGGGACACACCGGGGAGCTGTTTTTT CASSHPYGLGPAGGHTGELFF
- TRBJ2-1 TRBV20-1 - TGCAGTGCTAAGGGTCGGGTGCTCAATGAGCAGTTCTTC CSAKGRVLNEQFF
- TRBJ2-1 TRBV2 - TGTGCCAGCTCTGAAGGGCCGGCGAGTTCCTACAATGAGCAGTTCTTC CASSEGPASSYNEQFF
TRBD1 TRBJ1-2 TRBV12-3/TRBV12-4 - TGTGCCAGCAGTCCCTCCAGGACAGGGCTAAACTTC CASSPSRTGLNF
TRBD1 TRBJ2-7 TRBV6-5 - TGTGCCAGCAGCGAGACAGGGAAGGGCTCCTACGAGCAGTACTTC CASSETGKGSYEQYF
TRBD2 TRBJ2-7 TRBV3-1 few TGTGCCAGCAGCCGCGGGACTAGCGGACTCTACGAGCAGTACTTC CASSRGTSGLYEQYF
- TRBJ1-2 TRBV4-2 - TGTGCCAGCAGCCAAGATATCTTTATCCAACTCGGAGATCTAAACTATGGCTACACCTTC CASSQDIFIQLGDLNYGYTF
- TRBJ2-7 TRBV12-3/TRBV12-4 - TGTGCCAGCAGACCGACAGACCCTTATTACGAGCAGTACTTC CASRPTDPYYEQYF
- TRBJ2-7 TRBV5-1 - TGCGCCAGCAGCTTGGTGGCTTCTACCTACGAGCAGTACTTC CASSLVASTYEQYF
- TRBJ2-1 TRBV12-3/TRBV12-4 few TGTGCCAGCAGATACGGGGCAAGCTTTAGCTCCTACAATGAGCAGTTCTTC CASRYGASFSSYNEQFF
TRBD1 TRBJ1-1 TRBV7-3 - TGTGCCAGCAGCTTAATGCAGGGGGTTGGAACTGAAGCTTTCTTT CASSLMQGVGTEAFF
TRBD2 TRBJ2-1 TRBV5-1 - TGCGCCAGCAGCTTGACTAGCGGGGGGGATGAGCAGTTCTTC CASSLTSGGDEQFF
- TRBJ2-1 TRBV4-3 few TGCGCCAGCAGCCAAGTGGGGGGACATGAGCAGTTCTTC CASSQVGGHEQFF
TRBD1 TRBJ1-1 TRBV20-1 once TGCAGTGCTAGACGGTACAGGGGGCATCGGGACACTGAAGCTTTCTTT CSARRYRGHRDTEAFF
TRBD2 TRBJ2-7 TRBV10-3 - TGTGCCATCAGCCTTGGACTAGCGGGAAGGGACGAGCAGTACTTC CAISLGLAGRDEQYF
- TRBJ2-5 TRBV3-1 - TGTGCCAGCAGCCAAGATTCACGGAGCGGGCAAGAGACCCAGTACTTC CASSQDSRSGQETQYF
TRBD1 TRBJ2-7 TRBV27 - TGTGCCAGCAGTTCCATACAGGGGACGTCCCACGAGCAGTACTTC CASSSIQGTSHEQYF
- TRBJ2-1 TRBV29-1 once TGCAGCGTTACAGGGCTCCGGGATGAGCAGTTCTTC CSVTGLRDEQFF
- TRBJ2-3 TRBV12-3/TRBV12-4 many TGTGCCAGCAGCCCCCGCGATACGCAGTATTTT CASSPRDTQYF
TRBD2 TRBJ2-7 TRBV6-2/TRBV6-3 few TGTGCCAGCAGGATCGGGACTAGCTTGGAGCAGTACTTC CASRIGTSLEQYF
- TRBJ2-7 TRBV12-3/TRBV12-4 - TGTGCCAGCAGTTTGATTATCGGGACGATGTACGAGCAGTACTTC CASSLIIGTMYEQYF
TRBD1 TRBJ2-2 TRBV12-3/TRBV12-4 - TGTGCCAGCAGTTTTAGGACAGGAAACACCGGGGAGCTGTTTTTT CASSFRTGNTGELFF
TRBD1 TRBJ2-3 TRBV9 few TGTGCCAGCAGCGTTCTACCGGGACAGGGCCCAGATACGCAGTATTTT CASSVLPGQGPDTQYF
- TRBJ1-3 TRBV7-9 - TGTGCCAGCAGCCTACAGGGCCGAAACACCATATATTTT CASSLQGRNTIYF
TRBD1 TRBJ2-2 TRBV11-2 - TGTGCCAGCAGCTTAGATTATTTTGGGACAGCACACACCGGGGAGCTGTTTTTT CASSLDYFGTAHTGELFF
- TRBJ2-1 TRBV7-3 - TGTGCCAGCAGCCCAAGGGGGGGGCTATACAATGAGCAGTTCTTC CASSPRGGLYNEQFF